The T cell receptor (beta chain) under discussion was sequenced for a study of T cells in Graves' hyperthyroidism and ophthalmopathy. At least ten counts were recorded for this clonotype. What was amplified from RNA transcripts were TCR beta CDR3 regions. The TCR CDR3 first-round RT-PCR relied on the HTBI primer set. MiXCR was run by TCRdb on the multiplex PCR reads, yielding one entry per CDR3 protein. The sample has about 770,000 distinct CDR3 sequences, roughly 20% seen once. The V and J ends lost 5 bases and 3 bases respectively, with 8 bases between them. CDR3 size: 12 residues. The germline V gene has CDR1 SEHNR and CDR2 FQNEAQ (reference sequence).

The rearrangement uses TRBV7-9 and TRBJ2-7; D is ambiguous. The sequenced material came from blood. The receptor comes from a woman aged 50 to 60 with Graves' hyperthyroidism that later progressed to Graves' ophthalmopathy. The chain's CDR3 is CASSPTYYEQYF. CDR3 in DNA: TGTGCCAGCAGCCCGACATACTACGAGCAGTACTTC.